Shown below are 14 T cell receptor beta chains from a single sample sequenced in a study of cytomegalovirus exposure and HLA in healthy donors. The PCR ran on 60 Vbeta and 13 Jbeta primers. Profiling relied on immunoSEQ multiplex PCR, and the TCRdb table lists in-frame clones only, not all of them. The table has fewer than 300,000 clones, more than 80% seen once. Specimen: PBMCs. The receptors shown here come from a man between 35 and 55 years old in good health and CMV-seropositive.

The sample holds a few counts of this clone. DNA for the CDR3: TGCGCCAGCAGCCAAGAAGGCAGGGGGAACACTGAAGCTTTCTTT. Translating it yields CASSQEGRGNTEAFF. V and J are TRBV4-1 and TRBJ1-1, with D possibly matching TRBD1 (6 bases). The germline V gene encodes CDR1 MGHRA and CDR2 YSYEKL. The CDR3 extends over 15 amino acids. With 0 bases removed from V and 1 base from J, the gap between germline ends came to 9 bases.

The chain combines TRBV5-1 with TRBJ2-1; 12 bases agree with TRBD2. The germline CDR1 and CDR2 sequences are SGHRS and YFSETQ. This CDR3 spans 17 amino acids. J was trimmed by 8 bases and V by 0 bases; bases with no gene match: 9. DNA of the CDR3: TGCGCCAGCAGCTTGGGGCTAGCGGGAGGGGTTAGGGATGAGCAGTTCTTC. Its protein product is CASSLGLAGGVRDEQFF.

The chain combines TRBV7-8 with TRBJ2-1; possible D gene TRBD2, 6 bases. The CDR3 is 16 amino acids. CDR1 and CDR2 (germline): SGHVS, FQNEAQ. V was trimmed by 5 bases and J by 6 bases, leaving 20 bases between them. The chain's CDR3 is CASSRAGTLALNEQFF. The CDR3 DNA reads TGTGCCAGCAGCCGGGCCGGGACTCTCGCTCTCAATGAGCAGTTCTTC.

This rearrangement joins TRBV4-1 to TRBJ2-7; no definite D call. In germline, CDR1 is MGHRA, CDR2 YSYEKL. Trimming removed 0 bases from V and 3 bases from J, with 9 bases in between. CDR3 length equals 14 residues. This CDR3 is CASSQDPFRYEQYF. CDR3 DNA: TGCGCCAGCAGCCAAGACCCCTTCCGCTACGAGCAGTACTTC.

J is TRBJ2-1 and V is TRBV9; 10 nucleotides agree with TRBD2. The CDR3 totals 21 residues. The V segment lost 1 base and the J segment 0 bases; nucleotides outside the gene matches: 16. CDR1 is SGDLS and CDR2 is YYNGEE in the germline V gene. As DNA, the CDR3 is TGTGCCAGCAGCGTACTAGTTTTGTCCGGACTAGCGGATTGCTCCTACAATGAGCAGTTCTTC. Translating gives CASSVLVLSGLADCSYNEQFF.

CDR3 nucleotides: TGCAGCGTTGAATCACAGGGAGGGGGAAACTTAGGACAGACCTATGGCTACACCTTC. It specifies CSVESQGGGNLGQTYGYTF. This rearrangement joins TRBV29-1 to TRBJ1-2, with D tentatively TRBD1 (6 bases). This CDR3 region has 19 residues. Trimming took off 2 bases at V and 4 bases at J, with 29 bases between the two ends. CDR1 and CDR2 (germline): SQVTM, ANQGSEA.

The chain uses TRBV7-6 and TRBJ2-5; unclear D gene. The DNA matches TRBJ2-7 better at its end, which makes the J call doubtful. The CDR3 has 13 amino acids. CDR1 and CDR2 from the germline V gene are SGHVS and FNYEAQ. CDR3 region: CASSPRTSYEQYF. The CDR3 DNA sequence: TGTGCCAGCAGTCCTCGTACCTCCTACGAGCAGTACTTC.

The chain combines TRBV6-6 with TRBJ2-5; 8 bases line up with TRBD1. The CDR3 is 13 amino acids. Losses at the gene ends were 3 bases for V and 5 bases for J; bases not matched to a gene: 2. The germline V gene has CDR1 MNHNY and CDR2 SVGAGI (reference sequence). The CDR3 loop reads CASSYYRGETQYF. CDR3 nucleotides: TGTGCCAGCAGTTATTACAGGGGGGAGACCCAGTACTTC.

The chain employs TRBV7-8 and TRBJ1-5; D call uncertain. The V gene's germline CDR1 is SGHVS and CDR2 FQNEAQ. The CDR3 sequence is 16 residues long. Trimming pared 2 bases from V and 0 bases from J, leaving 11 bases between. This chain's CDR3 is CASSLNSGDSNQPQHF. The CDR3 coding sequence is TGTGCCAGCAGCTTAAATTCCGGGGATAGCAATCAGCCCCAGCATTTT. The full variable domain, completed using reference TRBV7-8 and TRBJ1-5, is GAGVSQSPRYKVAKRGQDVALRCDPISGHVSLFWYQQALGQGPEFLTYFQNEAQLDKSGLPSDRFFAERPEGSVSTLKIQRTQQEDSAVYLCASSLNSGDSNQPQHFGDGTRLSIL.

The V gene is TRBV19, the J gene TRBJ2-3, with D possibly TRBD1 on 5 matching bases. This CDR3 contains 16 residues. Trimming pared 5 bases from V and 1 base from J, leaving 16 bases between. Per germline, CDR1 LNHDA and CDR2 SQIVND (reference sequence). CDR3: CASSPQGALGTDTQYF. DNA of the CDR3: TGTGCCAGTAGTCCCCAAGGGGCGCTTGGCACAGATACGCAGTATTTT.

This chain joins TRBV10-3 and TRBJ2-3; 7 bases fit TRBD2. From germline, CDR1 is ENHRY and CDR2 SYGVKD. Trimming removed 4 bases from V and 8 bases from J; junction bases left unmatched: 3. CDR3 size: 12 residues. The CDR3 DNA reads as TGTGCCATCAGTGGAGGGGAGGGTACGCAGTATTTT. Translation: CAISGGEGTQYF.

J is TRBJ2-5 and V is TRBV5-1; TRBD2 is a possible D gene (6 bases). Trimming removed 1 base at V and 0 bases at J, with 10 bases between. In germline, CDR1 is SGHRS, CDR2 YFSETQ. The CDR3 runs 15 residues. The CDR3: CASSLRRGNQETQYF. In DNA, the CDR3 is TGCGCCAGCAGCTTGCGGCGGGGCAACCAAGAGACCCAGTACTTC.

The chain links TRBV6-7 to TRBJ1-5; 7 nucleotides match TRBD1. TRBV6-7 is an ORF, and what it does is uncertain. The CDR3 runs 17 residues. The V segment lost 0 bases and the J segment 0 bases; nucleotides outside the gene matches: 5. For the CDR3, the DNA is TGTGCCAGCAGTTACTCCGGGACAGCAAATAGCAATCAGCCCCAGCATTTT. This encodes CASSYSGTANSNQPQHF.

J is TRBJ2-3 and V is TRBV28; 8 bases are a match to TRBD2. J was trimmed by 7 bases and V by 6 bases; bases with no gene match: 12. The length of the CDR3 is 15 residues. Germline V gene sequence: CDR1 MDHEN, CDR2 SYDVKM. The CDR3 nucleotides are TGTGCCAGCAGCCTTAGCGGGACCAGCATGAATACGCAGTATTTT. Translating it yields CASSLSGTSMNTQYF.